This T cell receptor (beta chain) was retrieved from a study of blood T cells in healthy people across ages. PCR was performed a second time for about 7 to 11 cycles using a sample-barcoded 5' primer and a J-beta primer mix. A single record per CDR3 protein comes from TCRdb applying MiXCR to the 5' RACE reads. The data contain some 700,000 distinct CDR3 sequences, roughly 45% of them singletons. This clonotype was seen a single time. V was pared by 5 bases and J by 0 bases, with 16 bases between. The CDR3 sequence is 16 residues long. CDR1 is SGHTA, CDR2 FQGNSA, per germline. The genes are TRBV7-2 and TRBJ1-1; TRBD1 is a possible D gene (5 bases). Sequencing input: blood. The receptor's source is a woman aged 55-75 years in good health. The CDR3 bases are TGTGCCAGCAGCCCCCAATCGACAGCTATGAACACTGAAGCTTTCTTT. This encodes CASSPQSTAMNTEAFF. The variable domain in full, with the rest retrieved from reference TRBV7-2 and TRBJ1-1, is GAGVSQSPSNKVTEKGKDVELRCDPISGHTALYWYRQSLGQGLEFLIYFQGNSAPDKSGLPSDRFSAERTGGSVSTLTIQRTQQEDSAVYLCASSPQSTAMNTEAFFGQGTRLTVV.